This TCR beta chain was sequenced during a study of regulatory T cells in long-lasting Graves disease. Whole-study results and caveats: Persistent Graves' patients showed reduced TCR diversity versus newly diagnosed patients.

Documented time point: persistent/refractory GD, antithyroid drugs over 5 years with positive TRAb. Construction of the TCR library relied on RNA isolated from PBMCs. Guidelines of the American Thyroid Association were used to diagnose Graves' disease. Trimming stripped 8 bases from V and 5 bases from J, with 19 bases between. Germline V CDR1 and CDR2: MDHEN, SYDVKM. The CDR3 runs 14 residues. HTBI primers from iRepertoire and Arm-PCR of CDR3 regions yielded the TCR beta libraries. Authors' analysis steps: Segment identification across samples yielded 62 TRBV and 12 to 15 TRBJ segments. Each CDR3 protein gets one entry after TCRdb re-called the multiplex PCR reads with MiXCR. TCRdb's processing, not the study's, gives the V and J calls here. The data contain 600,000 to 800,000 distinct CDR3 sequences, about 32% of them singletons. This clonotype occurred many times. Its matching antigen is unknown.

The rearrangement joins TRBV28 to TRBJ2-7; D is perhaps TRBD1 or TRBD2 (6 bases each). The starting material was peripheral blood mononuclear cells (PBMCs), obtained when the disease was refractory, from a patient treated with antithyroid drugs. The TCR comes from a female donor with Graves disease. The CDR3 nucleotides read TGTGCCAGCCACCTCCGGCAGGGGAGGAACGAGCAGTACTTC. Translated, it gives CASHLRQGRNEQYF.